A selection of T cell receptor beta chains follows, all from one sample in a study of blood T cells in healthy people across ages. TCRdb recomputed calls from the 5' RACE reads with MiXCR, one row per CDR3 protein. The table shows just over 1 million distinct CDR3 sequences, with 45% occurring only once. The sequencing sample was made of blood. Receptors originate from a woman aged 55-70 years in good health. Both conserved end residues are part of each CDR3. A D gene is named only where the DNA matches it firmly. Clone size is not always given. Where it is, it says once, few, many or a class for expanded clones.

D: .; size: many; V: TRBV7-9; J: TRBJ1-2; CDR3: CASSPPNGGYTF; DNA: TGTGCCAGCAGCCCCCCCAACGGCGGCTACACCTTC
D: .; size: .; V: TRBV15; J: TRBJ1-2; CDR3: CATSNRTGLYGYTF; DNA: TGTGCCACCAGCAACCGAACAGGTCTCTATGGCTACACCTTC
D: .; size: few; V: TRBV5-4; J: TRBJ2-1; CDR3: CASSLSLVGSYNEQFF; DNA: TGTGCCAGCAGCTTGTCACTAGTCGGCTCCTACAATGAGCAGTTCTTC
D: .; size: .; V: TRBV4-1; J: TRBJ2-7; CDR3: CASSQGLQRVSSYEQYF; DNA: TGCGCCAGCAGCCAGGGTCTCCAGCGGGTATCCTCCTACGAGCAGTACTTC
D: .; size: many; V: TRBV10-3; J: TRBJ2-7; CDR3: CAISESQTHEQYF; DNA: TGTGCCATCAGTGAATCTCAGACCCACGAGCAGTACTTC
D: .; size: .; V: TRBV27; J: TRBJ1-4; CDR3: CASSLLRNEKLFF; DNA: TGTGCCAGCAGTCTGTTACGGAATGAAAAACTGTTTTTT
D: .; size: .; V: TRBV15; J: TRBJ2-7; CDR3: CATAHRANEQYF; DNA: TGTGCCACCGCCCACAGGGCGAACGAGCAGTACTTC
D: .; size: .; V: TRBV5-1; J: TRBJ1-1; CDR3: CASSLFGEGNTEAFF; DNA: TGCGCCAGCAGCTTGTTTGGGGAGGGGAACACTGAAGCTTTCTTT
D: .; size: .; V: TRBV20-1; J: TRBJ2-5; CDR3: CSARSLRGDQETQYF; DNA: TGCAGTGCCCGGTCGTTGAGGGGGGATCAAGAGACCCAGTACTTC
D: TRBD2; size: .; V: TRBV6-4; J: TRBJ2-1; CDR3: CASSAGTTNEQFF; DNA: TGTGCCAGCAGCGCTGGGACTACCAATGAGCAGTTCTTC
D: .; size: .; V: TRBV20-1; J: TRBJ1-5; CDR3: CSARDEGQKFSNQPQHF; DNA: TGCAGTGCTAGAGATGAGGGCCAGAAGTTTAGCAATCAGCCCCAGCATTTT
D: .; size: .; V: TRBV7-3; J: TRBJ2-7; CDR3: CASSPVPGGSDEQYF; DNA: TGTGCCAGCAGCCCCGTTCCAGGAGGATCCGACGAGCAGTACTTC
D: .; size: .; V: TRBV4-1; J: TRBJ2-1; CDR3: CASSQDSGEDEQFF; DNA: TGCGCCAGCAGCCAAGATTCGGGGGAGGATGAGCAGTTCTTC
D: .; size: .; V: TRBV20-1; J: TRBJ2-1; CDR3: CSASLGGPPYNEQFF; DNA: TGCAGTGCATCCCTAGGTGGGCCCCCTTACAATGAGCAGTTCTTC
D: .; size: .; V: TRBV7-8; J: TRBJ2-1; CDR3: CASSPRADLTYNEQFF; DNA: TGTGCCAGCAGCCCTAGGGCAGACCTCACCTACAATGAGCAGTTCTTC
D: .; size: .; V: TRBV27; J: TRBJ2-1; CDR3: CANSLYRADEQFF; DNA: TGTGCCAACAGTCTTTACAGGGCCGATGAGCAGTTCTTC
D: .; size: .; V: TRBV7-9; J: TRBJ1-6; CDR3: CASSSSGAANSPLHF; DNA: TGTGCCAGCAGCTCGTCCGGGGCAGCAAATTCACCCCTCCACTTT
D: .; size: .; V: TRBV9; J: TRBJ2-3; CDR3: CASSVAGTHSDTQYF; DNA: TGTGCCAGCAGCGTAGCGGGGACGCACTCAGATACGCAGTATTTT
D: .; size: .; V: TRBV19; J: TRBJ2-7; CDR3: CASSTGQWDYEQYF; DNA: TGTGCCAGTAGTACAGGACAGTGGGACTACGAGCAGTACTTC
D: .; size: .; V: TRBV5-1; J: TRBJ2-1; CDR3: CASSLVGTQSQNEQFF; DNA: TGCGCCAGCAGCTTGGTCGGGACTCAAAGCCAAAATGAGCAGTTCTTC
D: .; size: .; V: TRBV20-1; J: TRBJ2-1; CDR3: CSAIFRVGGLSSYNEQFF; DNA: TGCAGTGCTATTTTCAGAGTAGGGGGACTAAGCTCCTACAATGAGCAGTTCTTC
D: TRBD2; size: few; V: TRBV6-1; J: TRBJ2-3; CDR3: CASSELQLAGPTDTQYF; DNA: TGTGCCAGCAGTGAATTACAACTAGCGGGACCCACAGATACGCAGTATTTT
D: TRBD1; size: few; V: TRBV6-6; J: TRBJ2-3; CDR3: CASRPLGTATDTQYF; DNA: TGTGCCAGCAGACCATTAGGGACAGCCACAGATACGCAGTATTTT
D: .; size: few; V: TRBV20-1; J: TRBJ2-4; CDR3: CSASRPGTGEQYF; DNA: TGCAGTGCTAGCCGGCCGGGGACGGGGGAGCAGTACTTC
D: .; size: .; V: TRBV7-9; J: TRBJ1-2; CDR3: CASSPGTLIYYGYTF; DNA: TGTGCCAGCAGCCCCGGGACCTTAATTTACTATGGCTACACCTTC
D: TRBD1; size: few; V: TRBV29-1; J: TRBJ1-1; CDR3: CSVAGTGGTEAFF; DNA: TGCAGCGTTGCAGGGACAGGGGGTACTGAAGCTTTCTTT
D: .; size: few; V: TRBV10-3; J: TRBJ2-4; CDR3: CAISEGRGEHIQYF; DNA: TGTGCCATCAGTGAGGGTCGCGGTGAACACATTCAGTACTTC
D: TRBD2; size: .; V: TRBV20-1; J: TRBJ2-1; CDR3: CSARPSGRDNEQFF; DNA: TGCAGTGCTAGACCTAGCGGGAGAGACAATGAGCAGTTCTTC
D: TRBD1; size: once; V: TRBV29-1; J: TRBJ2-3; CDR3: CSVNRGPKDTQYF; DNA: TGCAGCGTGAACAGGGGGCCTAAAGATACGCAGTATTTT
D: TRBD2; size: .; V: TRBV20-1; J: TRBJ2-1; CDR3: CSARDSRRFPGRYNEQFF; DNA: TGCAGTGCTAGAGATAGTCGAAGGTTCCCCGGGAGGTACAATGAGCAGTTCTTC
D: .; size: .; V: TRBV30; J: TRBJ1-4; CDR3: CAWSVHVGNEKLFF; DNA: TGTGCCTGGAGTGTACACGTGGGGAATGAAAAACTGTTTTTT
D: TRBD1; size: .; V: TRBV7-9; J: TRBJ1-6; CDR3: CASSFEQGADSPLHF; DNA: TGTGCCAGCAGCTTCGAACAGGGGGCAGATTCACCCCTCCACTTT
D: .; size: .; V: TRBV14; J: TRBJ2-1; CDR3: CASSQDMGPAHNEQFF; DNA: TGTGCCAGCAGCCAAGATATGGGACCAGCCCACAATGAGCAGTTCTTC
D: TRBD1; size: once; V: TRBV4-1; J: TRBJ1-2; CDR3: CASSQGTEGYGYTF; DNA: TGCGCCAGCAGCCAGGGGACAGAAGGCTATGGCTACACCTTC
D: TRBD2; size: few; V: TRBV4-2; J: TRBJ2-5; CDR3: CASSQDRTSGREETQYF; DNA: TGTGCCAGCAGCCAAGATCGGACTAGCGGGAGGGAAGAGACCCAGTACTTC
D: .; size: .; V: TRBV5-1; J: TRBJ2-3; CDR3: CASSWGAISRTSTDTQYF; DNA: TGCGCCAGCAGCTGGGGGGCAATTAGCCGTACTAGCACAGATACGCAGTATTTT
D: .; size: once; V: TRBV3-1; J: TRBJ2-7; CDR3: CASSQEGIGDEQYF; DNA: TGTGCCAGCAGCCAAGAGGGGATAGGGGACGAGCAGTACTTC
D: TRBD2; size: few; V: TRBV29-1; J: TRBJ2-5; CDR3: CSVVGFGGGIETQYF; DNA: TGCAGCGTTGTGGGCTTTGGGGGGGGAATAGAGACCCAGTACTTC
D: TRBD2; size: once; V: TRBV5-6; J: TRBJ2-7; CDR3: CASSDSGPYPWEQYF; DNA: TGTGCCAGCAGCGATAGCGGGCCCTACCCCTGGGAGCAGTACTTC
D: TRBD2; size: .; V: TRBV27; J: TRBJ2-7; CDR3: CASSARAGVFYEQYF; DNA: TGTGCCAGCAGCGCTCGGGCGGGAGTTTTCTACGAGCAGTACTTC
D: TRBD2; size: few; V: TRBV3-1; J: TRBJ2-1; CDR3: CASSPGTSGLNEQFF; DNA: TGTGCCAGCAGCCCCGGGACTAGCGGCCTAAATGAGCAGTTCTTC
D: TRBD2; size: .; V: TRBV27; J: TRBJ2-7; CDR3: CASGMTSGYEQYF; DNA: TGTGCCAGCGGGATGACTAGCGGCTACGAGCAGTACTTC
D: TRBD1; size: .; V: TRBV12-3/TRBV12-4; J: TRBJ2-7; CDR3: CASSLARGFFSYEQYF; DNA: TGTGCCAGCAGTTTAGCCAGGGGGTTTTTTTCCTACGAGCAGTACTTC